The source of this T cell receptor (beta chain) is a study of T cells in women clearing cervical HPV infection. Turning to this clone: Coverage ceases 3 residues before the CDR3 finishes, and the germline J gene fills in the end.

TCR beta CDR3 amplified by multiplex PCR from about 1200 ng genomic DNA. Data came from immunoSEQ multiplex PCR; TCRdb stores just in-frame clones and leaves some out. The sample table sets out under 40,000 clones. CDR3 size: 11 residues. Germline assignment: CDR1 SNHLY and CDR2 FYNNEI. This sequence joins TRBV2 and TRBJ1-2; D is uncertain. Specimen: blood buffy coat. The source is a woman between 18 and 69 years old with a cervical HPV16 infection that either progressed to CIN3+ or cleared (not recorded which). CDR3 region: CASSVSYDYTF. Incomplete CDR3 DNA: TGTGCCAGCAGTGTCTCCTACGAC.